This TCR beta chain stems from a study of beta chain features in type 1 diabetes. The table lists this clone with a few counts. Its antigen is still unknown. Based on CD45RO/CCR7/CD25/CD127/CD95/CD27, CD4+ regulatory, stem cell-like memory, naive and central memory cells were sorted. Findings and limits, study-wide: Possibly, sequencing cDNA over-represented cells that had high TCR expression levels. Across all four CD4+ subsets, people with type 1 diabetes showed modestly shorter TCRB CDR3s. Resolution of whether HLA type affects TCRB rearrangement was not achieved here.

cDNA synthesis used the whole RNA isolate, giving expressed TCRB sequences. Measured with immunoSEQ multiplex PCR; TCRdb has only the in-frame clones, and not every one. The sample gives 200,000 to 300,000 clones, 9.5% to 13% of which show up once; around 0.017% is in the top ten. The sequenced sample consisted of naive CD4+ T cells from blood. This sequence was found in a man aged 25-45 years with type 1 diabetes.

CDR3 sequence: CASRKQGYEQFF. The CDR3 bases are TGTGCCAGCAGAAAACAGGGCTATGAGCAGTTCTTC. The chain uses TRBV28 and TRBJ2-1; tentative D call: TRBD1 (6 bases). V lost 6 bases to trimming and J lost 8 bases, with 11 bases between them. Germline loops: CDR1 MDHEN, CDR2 SYDVKM. The CDR3 covers 12 residues.